This entry describes one T cell receptor (beta chain). As yet, its antigen is unknown. The data were obtained in a study of beta chain features in type 1 diabetes. Trimming took 4 bases from V and 10 from J; bases not matched to a gene: 7. Germline V gives CDR1 SNHLY, CDR2 FYNNEI. The CDR3 has 13 residues. General study results and limits: Shorter templates may be favored by PCR, equally so in patients and controls.

Per donor, one heparinised blood draw averaged about 100 mL. The authors reverse transcribed all of the isolated RNA, so sequencing captured expressed TCRB transcripts. TCRdb's copy holds only in-frame clones and misses some; the assay was immunoSEQ multiplex PCR. The sample lists 400,000 to 450,000 clones; around 14% were seen once. Material for sequencing was naive CD4+ T cells from blood. The TCR originated in a man aged 25-45 years in good health. The rearrangement links TRBV2 to TRBJ2-1, with TRBD1 matching 7 bases. Written as DNA, the CDR3 is TGTGCCAGCAGTGCTTTGAGGGGGCGAGAGCAGTTCTTC. Translated, it gives CASSALRGREQFF.